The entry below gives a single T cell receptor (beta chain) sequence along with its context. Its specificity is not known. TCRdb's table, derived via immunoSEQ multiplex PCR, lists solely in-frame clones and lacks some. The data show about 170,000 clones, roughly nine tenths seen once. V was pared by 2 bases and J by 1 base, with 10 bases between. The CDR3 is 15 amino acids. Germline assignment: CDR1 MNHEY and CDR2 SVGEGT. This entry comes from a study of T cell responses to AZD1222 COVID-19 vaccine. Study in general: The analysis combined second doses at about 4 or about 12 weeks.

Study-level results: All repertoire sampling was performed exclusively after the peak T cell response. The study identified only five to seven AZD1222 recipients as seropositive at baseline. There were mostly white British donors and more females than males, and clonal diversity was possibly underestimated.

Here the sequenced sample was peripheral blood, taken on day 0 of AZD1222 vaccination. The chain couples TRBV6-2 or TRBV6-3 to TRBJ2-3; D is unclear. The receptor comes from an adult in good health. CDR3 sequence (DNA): TGTGCCAGCAGTTACCCCAATCGCGGCACAGATACGCAGTATTTT. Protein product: CASSYPNRGTDTQYF.